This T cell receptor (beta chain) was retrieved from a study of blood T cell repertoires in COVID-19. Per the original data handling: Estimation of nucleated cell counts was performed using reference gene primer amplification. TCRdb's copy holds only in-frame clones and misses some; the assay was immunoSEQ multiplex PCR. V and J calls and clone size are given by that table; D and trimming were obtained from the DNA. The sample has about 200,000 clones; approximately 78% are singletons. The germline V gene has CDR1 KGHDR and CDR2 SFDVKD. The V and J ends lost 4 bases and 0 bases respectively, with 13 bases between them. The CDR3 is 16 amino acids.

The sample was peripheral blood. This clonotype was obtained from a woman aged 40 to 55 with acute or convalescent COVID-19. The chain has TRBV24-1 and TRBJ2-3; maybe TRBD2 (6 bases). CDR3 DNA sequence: TGTGCCACCAGTGACCAAGACCGGGGGAGCACAGATACGCAGTATTTT. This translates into CATSDQDRGSTDTQYF.